Presented here are 9 T cell receptor beta chains from one specimen sequenced in a study of OX40 agonist ivuxolimab in advanced cancers. The library was prepared using the immunoSEQ multiplex PCR assay. TCRdb took this table from immuneACCESS and kept in-frame rearrangements with V and J called. Such tables lack part of the clones; where checked against another copy, unresolved V genes explain under half of the gap, and the rest is unexplained. For this sample the table gives about 43,000 clones, of which around 88% were detected only once. The ten largest clones capture 35% of the sample. The sample in question was CD4+ or CD8+ T cells sorted from blood, obtained in a trial of the OX40 agonist ivuxolimab. The source is an adult with an advanced solid tumor such as melanoma, head and neck, liver or kidney cancer.

The CDR3 nucleotides read TGTGCCAGCGGCCGACTAGCGAGTCAAGAGACCCAGTACTTC. It specifies CASGRLASQETQYF. The V gene is TRBV2, the J gene TRBJ2-5, with 8 bases that match TRBD2. Germline-derived CDR1 and CDR2 are SNHLY and FYNNEI. V shed 8 bases, J shed 2 bases, and the junction held 7 bases outside the gene matches. The CDR3 contains 14 residues. The full variable domain, completed using reference TRBV2 and TRBJ2-5, is EPEVTQTPSHQVTQMGQEVILRCVPISNHLYFYWYRQILGQKVEFLVSFYNNEISEKSEIFDDQFSVERPDGSNFTLKIRSTKLEDSAMYFCASGRLASQETQYFGPGTRLLVL.

This chain links TRBV6-5 with TRBJ1-2; the D gene is possibly TRBD1 (5 bases). CDR1 MNHEY and CDR2 SVGAGI come from the germline V gene. The CDR3 consists of 14 residues. With 8 bases removed from V and 5 bases from J, the gap between germline ends came to 18 bases. CDR3 sequence reads: CASSMSGGTYGYTF. Here the CDR3 DNA reads TGTGCCAGCTCTATGTCGGGGGGGACTTATGGCTACACCTTC.

The chain employs TRBV6-4 and TRBJ2-1; 9 bases align to TRBD2. Trimming removed 7 bases from V and 4 bases from J; junction bases left unmatched: 11. The CDR3 totals 16 residues. From germline, CDR1 is MRHNA and CDR2 SNTAGT. The CDR3 loop reads CASTQRAGGQYNEQFF. In nucleotides, the CDR3 is TGTGCCAGCACTCAGCGAGCGGGAGGACAGTACAATGAGCAGTTCTTC.

The sample holds one count of this clone. The junction departs from germline at one end; a sequencing error may be responsible. The same CDR3 can be traced to other DNA sequences in this sample. V and J are TRBV15 and TRBJ2-7, with 8 positions matching TRBD2. Germline loops: CDR1 LNHNV, CDR2 YYDKDF (reference sequence). This CDR3 has 17 amino acids. DNA for the CDR3: TGCGCCACCAGCAGAGATAAGTCTGGGACTAGCTCCTACGAGCAGTACTTC. It codes for CATSRDKSGTSSYEQYF. Full variable domain (outside the CDR3, taken from reference TRBV15 and TRBJ2-7): DAMVIQNPRYQVTQFGKPVTLSCSQTLNHNVMYWYQQKSSQAPKLLFHYYDKDFNNEADTPDNFQSRRPNTSFCFLDIRSPGLGDTAMYLCATSRDKSGTSSYEQYFGPGTRLTVT.

This sequence joins TRBV11-2 and TRBJ2-7; TRBD2 might be the D (7 bases). The V and J ends lost 5 bases and 7 bases respectively, with 18 bases between them. This CDR3 is 14 amino acids long. CDR1 and CDR2 (germline): SGHAT, FQNNGV. The CDR3 is CASSISWTAGEQYF. CDR3 sequence (DNA): TGTGCCAGCAGCATTTCTTGGACAGCGGGGGAGCAGTACTTC.

V and J are TRBV7-8 and TRBJ2-1; D is unclear. Trimming pared 5 bases from V and 8 bases from J, leaving 13 bases between. The CDR3 consists of 13 residues. Germline V gene lookup returns CDR1 SGHVS and CDR2 FQNEAQ. CDR3 nucleotide sequence: TGTGCCAGCAGCCCCTACCTTCTGGATGAGCAGTTCTTC. As protein: CASSPYLLDEQFF.

J is TRBJ1-2 and V is TRBV5-1, with no clear D. V lost 4 bases and J lost 2, with 12 bases in between. CDR3 size: 14 residues. The germline gives CDR1 SGHRS, CDR2 YFSETQ. The CDR3: CASSITTANYGYTF. CDR3 in DNA: TGCGCCAGCAGCATAACGACGGCGAACTATGGCTACACCTTC.

This rearrangement joins TRBV5-4 to TRBJ2-5, with 8 bases that match TRBD1. Germline trimming cut 4 bases from V and 5 bases from J; bases unmatched to any gene: 10. This CDR3 has 15 amino acids. Germline V gene lookup returns CDR1 SGHNT and CDR2 YYREEE (reference sequence). The CDR3 sequence is CASSTRQGLWETQYF. The CDR3, as DNA: TGTGCCAGCAGCACCCGACAGGGGCTGTGGGAGACCCAGTACTTC.

The DNA for the CDR3 is TGTGCCAGCAACCCGGGCCACAGCAATCAGCCCCAGCATTTT. Its protein product is CASNPGHSNQPQHF. The chain employs TRBV7-8 and TRBJ1-5; D is undetermined. The CDR3 covers 14 residues. Germline CDR1 SGHVS, CDR2 FQNEAQ. V lost 7 bases and J 1 base, leaving 11 bases between the germline ends.